This T cell receptor (beta chain) was profiled in a study of naive and memory T cell subsets. Both TRBC1 and TRBC2 were covered by a beta constant-region primer of two equimolar oligonucleotides. The ligated cDNA underwent four PCR rounds using SP2 and nested alpha and beta constant-region primers. An oligonucleotide with the SP2 primer and a 12-nucleotide UMI was ligated to the cDNA 3' end. TCRdb reprocessed the UMI-ligation and nested PCR reads via MiXCR and lists one record per CDR3 protein. Found here are around 110,000 distinct CDR3 sequences, 36% of them singletons; the top ten hold about 1%. The length of the CDR3 is 16 residues. The trim removed 6 bases at V and 6 bases at J, leaving 14 bases unmatched. Germline lookup yields CDR1 SGHTA and CDR2 FQGNSA. Study outcomes and limitations: RNA-based TCR counts may shift with T cell activation and differentiation. Over 90% of naive TCR sequences appeared only once after error correction, unlike memory subsets.

In this sample, this clonotype turned up a few times. Antigen unknown. The specimen was central memory CD4+ T cells from blood. The clonotype was recovered from a human donor in good health. This chain links TRBV7-2 with TRBJ2-3; 8 nucleotides agree with TRBD2. The CDR3 here is CASRTGTRGRWDTQYF. Here the CDR3 DNA reads TGTGCCAGCAGAACCGGGACTAGAGGACGCTGGGATACGCAGTATTTT.